The 13 T cell receptor beta chains below were found in one sample sequenced in a study of cytomegalovirus exposure and HLA in healthy donors (dated by TCRdb to the late 2010s). The method was the immunoSEQ multiplex PCR assay. For the multiplex PCR, a mixture combining 60 forward primers for TCR Vbeta segments and 13 reverse primers for TCR Jbeta segments was used. The table comes from immuneACCESS by way of TCRdb, which keeps in-frame sequences with V and J called. Part of the clones is missing from these tables; in studies checked, under half for an unresolved V gene and the rest for unknown reasons. The sample table lists about 140,000 clones, around 80% of them with a count of one. The ten largest make up about 4.5% of the sample. The sequenced material came from PBMCs. These receptors all come from a man aged 25-45 years in good health.

The DNA for the CDR3 is TGTGCCAGCAGCAAAGTGACCCTAGCGGGGGTCCCTTACAATGAGCAGTTCTTC. As protein: CASSKVTLAGVPYNEQFF. The chain carries TRBV21-1 and TRBJ2-1; no check of the table's D call, TRBD2, against the DNA was made. TRBV21-1 is marked as a pseudogene. This CDR3 has 18 residues.

The rearrangement joins TRBV4-1 to TRBJ1-5; 10 nucleotides line up with TRBD1. CDR1 and CDR2 from the germline V gene are MGHRA and YSYEKL. The CDR3 covers 19 residues. Trimming at V came to 4 bases and at J to 1 base, leaving 13 bases not matched to a gene. The CDR3: CASSPAPGQGRWSNQPQHF. CDR3 in DNA: TGCGCCAGCAGCCCAGCCCCGGGACAGGGGAGGTGGAGCAATCAGCCCCAGCATTTT.

CDR3 DNA sequence: TGTGCCAGCAGCTTTTGGCAGAACACTGAAGCTTTCTTT. Its protein product is CASSFWQNTEAFF. The chain is built from TRBV7-2 and TRBJ1-1; D remains ambiguous. The CDR3 runs to 13 residues. V was trimmed by 3 bases and J by 1 base, leaving 6 bases between them. CDR1 is SGHTA and CDR2 is FQGNSA in the germline V gene.

The chain couples TRBV6-5 to TRBJ1-1; D may be TRBD1 (5 bases). CDR3 length: 16 residues. CDR1 and CDR2 (germline): MNHEY, SVGAGI. The V end was cut by 2 bases, the J end by 0 bases, with 13 bases between. CDR3 residues: CASSYPAGRLNTEAFF. For the CDR3, the DNA is TGTGCCAGCAGTTACCCAGCGGGACGGCTGAACACTGAAGCTTTCTTT.

The chain employs TRBV6-1 and TRBJ2-3, with a tentative D call TRBD2 (6 bases). The CDR3 is 12 amino acids. The germline gives CDR1 MNHNS, CDR2 SASEGT. Trimming removed 10 bases at V and 3 bases at J, with 11 bases between. The CDR3 bases are TGTGCCATCCGGGGAGGTACAGATACGCAGTATTTT. As protein: CAIRGGTDTQYF.

The chain is built from TRBV11-3 and TRBJ2-1, with 14 bases that match TRBD2. CDR1 SGHNT and CDR2 YENEEA come from the germline V gene. The trim removed 5 bases at V and 7 bases at J, leaving 4 bases unmatched. The CDR3 consists of 15 residues. Written as DNA, the CDR3 is TGTGCCAGCAGCCCGCGGACTAGCGGGGGGAATGAGCAGTTCTTC. This sequence encodes CASSPRTSGGNEQFF.

This clone was seen a single time. This chain links TRBV7-2 with TRBJ2-1; 13 bases fit TRBD2. Germline CDR1 and CDR2: SGHTA and FQGNSA. The CDR3 totals 15 residues. V dropped 5 bases and J dropped 9; count of bases not matched to a gene: 7. The chain's CDR3 is CASSPPGLAGREQFF. The CDR3 DNA is TGTGCCAGCAGCCCCCCGGGACTAGCGGGACGTGAGCAGTTCTTC.

This clone appeared a few times. The chain employs TRBV7-3 and TRBJ1-2; the match to TRBD1 covers 7 bases. The CDR3 length is 15 residues. Per germline, CDR1 SGHTA and CDR2 FQGTGA. Unmatched junction bases numbered 11, after V lost 2 bases and J lost 8 bases. CDR3 protein: CASSLGPTGISGYTF. The CDR3 coding sequence is TGTGCCAGCAGCTTAGGGCCGACAGGGATCAGCGGCTACACCTTC. The full variable domain, rest sourced from reference TRBV7-3 and TRBJ1-2, is GAGVSQTPSNKVTEKGKYVELRCDPISGHTALYWYRQSLGQGPEFLIYFQGTGAADDSGLPNDRFFAVRPEGSVSTLKIQRTERGDSAVYLCASSLGPTGISGYTFGSGTRLTVV.

The CDR3 sequence: CASSLGPGGTGTDTQYF. CDR3 sequence (DNA): TGTGCCAGCAGCTTAGGTCCAGGGGGCACGGGCACAGATACGCAGTATTTT. This chain uses TRBV11-2 with TRBJ2-3; the match to TRBD1 covers 8 bases. Germline values: CDR1 SGHAT, CDR2 FQNNGV. The CDR3 is 17 amino acids. V lost 1 base to trimming and J lost 1 base; unmatched junction nucleotides: 7.

The V and J genes are TRBV6-5 and TRBJ2-2; D uncertain. CDR3 length equals 12 residues. Trimming took off 4 bases at V and 8 bases at J, with 8 bases between the two ends. Per germline, CDR1 MNHEY and CDR2 SVGAGI. The CDR3: CASSSVRGELFF. In nucleotides, the CDR3 is TGTGCCAGCAGTTCCGTGAGGGGGGAGCTGTTTTTT.

The chain recombines TRBV18 with TRBJ2-5, with 9 bases fitting TRBD2. This CDR3 spans 16 amino acids. V lost 3 bases to trimming and J lost 2 bases; unmatched junction nucleotides: 7. CDR1 and CDR2 from the germline V gene are KGHSH and LQKENI. CDR3 loop: CASSPLAGSAQETQYF. The DNA of the CDR3 is TGTGCCAGCTCACCTCTAGCGGGAAGTGCTCAAGAGACCCAGTACTTC.

The rearrangement joins TRBV2 to TRBJ2-7; D call uncertain. The germline V and J ends were trimmed by 6 bases and 3 bases, with 6 bases remaining between them. This CDR3 region has 11 residues. CDR1 SNHLY and CDR2 FYNNEI come from the germline V gene. CDR3 DNA: TGTGCCAGCAGCTCACTCTACGAGCAGTACTTC. The encoded protein is CASSSLYEQYF.

V is TRBV10-3 and J is TRBJ1-1; D uncertain. Germline assignment: CDR1 ENHRY and CDR2 SYGVKD. The CDR3 is made up of 13 amino acids. V lost 6 bases and J 3 bases, leaving 11 bases between the germline ends. The DNA for the CDR3 is TGTGCCATCAGGCGGGGAGGCGACACTGAAGCTTTCTTT. Its translation is CAIRRGGDTEAFF.